This TCR beta chain originates from a study of technical replicates of blood from a handful of donors. CDR1 is MDHEN, CDR2 SYDVKM, per germline. The CDR3 spans 13 residues. V was trimmed by 6 bases and J by 5 bases, leaving 11 bases between them. Profiling relied on immunoSEQ multiplex PCR, and the TCRdb table lists in-frame clones only, not all of them. The sample lists about 91,000 clones, 85% to 95% occurring once. Sequencing input: T cells isolated from PBMCs. This chain uses TRBV28 with TRBJ1-5, with TRBD1 as a possible D gene (6 bases). This sequence was found in a human donor in good health. CDR3 in DNA: TGTGCCAGCAGGGGACATCTTGATCAGCCCCAGCATTTT. Protein sequence: CASRGHLDQPQHF.